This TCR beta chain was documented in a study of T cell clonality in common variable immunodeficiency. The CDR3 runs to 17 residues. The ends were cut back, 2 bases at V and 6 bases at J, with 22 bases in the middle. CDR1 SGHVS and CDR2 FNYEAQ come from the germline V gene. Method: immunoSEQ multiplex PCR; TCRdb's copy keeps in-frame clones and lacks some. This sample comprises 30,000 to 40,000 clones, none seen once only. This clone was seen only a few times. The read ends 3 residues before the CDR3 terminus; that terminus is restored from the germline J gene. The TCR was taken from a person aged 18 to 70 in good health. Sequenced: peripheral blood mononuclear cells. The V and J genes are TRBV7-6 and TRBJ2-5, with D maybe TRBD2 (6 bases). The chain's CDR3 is CASSLSGGAGVLQTQYF. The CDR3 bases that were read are TGTGCCAGCAGCTTATCTGGCGGAGCGGGTGTATTACAGACC.